This paragraph covers one T cell receptor beta chain sequence. What it recognizes is unknown. The data were taken from a study of shared clonotypes between healthy human individuals. The CDR3 is made up of 13 amino acids. The germline V gene has CDR1 MDHEN and CDR2 SYDVKM. Trimming removed 5 bases at V and 5 bases at J, with 13 bases between. Method: immunoSEQ multiplex PCR; TCRdb's copy keeps in-frame clones and lacks some. The sample holds 1.5 million to 2.5 million clones, about 95% seen once. CD8 cells classed as naive were CD45RO-negative and positively selected for CCR7, excluding terminally differentiated effector memory CD45RA+ cells. Study-wide results and caveats: Sharing across a handful of donors was seen in around 5% of naive CD4 clonotypes. The authors expected sequencing depth to affect clonotype sharing among donors. All-four-donor shared clonotypes had higher generation probabilities than non-shared clonotypes did. A generally larger estimated richness was seen in naive subsets than in memory subsets.

The receptor was derived from a man aged 18 to 29 in good health. The chain links TRBV28 to TRBJ2-7; D gene unclear. Sequencing was done on a sample of naive CD8+ T cells sorted from blood. The CDR3 DNA reads TGTGCCAGCAGTCACCCCGAAGGGAACGAGCAGTACTTC. Amino acids: CASSHPEGNEQYF.